A selection of T cell receptor beta chains follows, all from one sample in a study of beta chain features in type 1 diabetes. The protocol was immunoSEQ multiplex PCR, while the TCRdb copy is restricted to in-frame clones and leaves out a portion. The sample has a few hundred thousand clones, 14% seen once. Sequences were obtained from naive CD4+ T cells from blood. The source is a man aged 25 to 40 with type 1 diabetes. Each CDR3 is given with its conserved first and last residue. D genes are given only for firm matches. The size entry is marked missing in some rows and otherwise reads once, few, many or a size class.

clone_size d_call j_call v_call cdr3_aa cdr3_nt
- - TRBJ2-2 TRBV27 CASSSRGNTGELFF TGTGCCAGCAGTTCCAGGGGGAACACCGGGGAGCTGTTTTTT
- - TRBJ1-2 TRBV7-9 CASSSALEGHYGYTF TGTGCCAGCAGCTCCGCTCTGGAGGGACACTATGGCTACACCTTC
- TRBD2 TRBJ2-7 TRBV4-2 CASSQVVSGSGEQYF TGTGCCAGCAGCCAAGTTGTTAGCGGGAGTGGCGAGCAGTACTTC
- TRBD1 TRBJ1-4 TRBV6-6 CASSNHRQGWEKLFF TGTGCCAGCAGTAACCATCGACAGGGATGGGAAAAACTGTTTTTT
few - TRBJ2-7 TRBV29-1 CSVGSGVDEQYF TGCAGCGTTGGATCAGGGGTTGACGAGCAGTACTTC
few - TRBJ2-1 TRBV6-6 CASSYSTGAYNEQFF TGTGCCAGCAGTTATAGTACGGGGGCCTACAATGAGCAGTTCTTC
few TRBD2 TRBJ2-3 TRBV28 CASSWAGVGTQYF TGTGCCAGCAGTTGGGCGGGAGTAGGTACGCAGTATTTT
- TRBD1 TRBJ2-1 TRBV6-5 CASSYEQGALNEQFF TGTGCCAGCAGTTACGAGCAGGGGGCGTTGAATGAGCAGTTCTTC
- TRBD1 TRBJ1-2 TRBV7-8 CASSVTGGVSYGYTF TGTGCCAGCAGCGTAACAGGGGGCGTGAGCTATGGCTACACCTTC
- - TRBJ2-3 TRBV7-9 CASSQITDTQYF TGTGCCAGCAGCCAGATTACCGATACGCAGTATTTT
- TRBD1 TRBJ2-1 TRBV7-9 CASSFKQGAVDEQFF TGTGCCAGCAGCTTTAAACAGGGGGCCGTCGATGAGCAGTTCTTC
- TRBD1 TRBJ2-7 TRBV9 CASSVDGTGDNEQYF TGTGCCAGCAGCGTAGATGGGACAGGGGATAACGAGCAGTACTTC
few TRBD1 TRBJ2-7 TRBV28 CASSSPATGGYEQYF TGTGCCAGCAGTTCCCCCGCGACAGGGGGGTACGAGCAGTACTTC
- - TRBJ1-3 TRBV21-1 CASYYLASRAGTIYF TGTGCCAGCTATTATCTGGCGTCGCGGGCCGGCACCATATATTTT
few TRBD2 TRBJ2-3 TRBV29-1 CSALTSGGIPDTQYF TGCAGCGCCTTGACTAGCGGGGGAATCCCTGATACGCAGTATTTT
- TRBD1 TRBJ2-7 TRBV9 CASSGGGQGNYEQYF TGTGCCAGCAGCGGGGGGGGACAGGGGAACTACGAGCAGTACTTC
few TRBD2 TRBJ2-7 TRBV30 CAWSVTGGSSYEQYF TGTGCCTGGAGTGTCACGGGAGGCTCGTCCTACGAGCAGTACTTC
- TRBD1 TRBJ1-5 TRBV19 CASQRTGESNQPQHF TGTGCCAGTCAGCGGACAGGCGAGAGCAATCAGCCCCAGCATTTT
- - TRBJ2-3 TRBV18 CASSPSDTTDTQYF TGTGCCAGCTCACCGTCAGACACCACAGATACGCAGTATTTT
few - TRBJ2-5 TRBV7-9 CASSLGHNQETQYF TGTGCCAGCAGCTTAGGACACAACCAAGAGACCCAGTACTTC
- - TRBJ2-5 TRBV30 CAWSMAGRLQETQYF TGTGCCTGGAGTATGGCGGGGAGGCTCCAAGAGACCCAGTACTTC
few - TRBJ2-1 TRBV5-6 CASSLLSGTYNEQFF TGTGCCAGCAGCTTATTGAGCGGGACATACAATGAGCAGTTCTTC
few - TRBJ2-2 TRBV5-4 CASSTAGGLRGTGELFF TGTGCCAGCAGCACTGCCGGGGGATTGAGAGGCACCGGGGAGCTGTTTTTT
- - TRBJ2-7 TRBV2 CASSPAYEQYF TGTGCCAGCAGCCCGGCCTACGAGCAGTACTTC
- - TRBJ1-1 TRBV6-5 CASSYRVRGYTEAFF TGTGCCAGCAGTTACCGCGTCAGGGGCTACACTGAAGCTTTCTTT
- - TRBJ2-7 TRBV20-1 CSWGNYEQYF TGCAGCTGGGGCAACTACGAGCAGTACTTC
- - TRBJ2-7 TRBV28 CASRRGTIHEQYF TGTGCCAGCAGGAGAGGGACAATCCACGAGCAGTACTTC
- - TRBJ2-1 TRBV7-9 CASSPIARDEQFF TGTGCCAGCAGCCCGATTGCACGCGATGAGCAGTTCTTC
few TRBD2 TRBJ2-4 TRBV4-2 CASSQETSGGNIQYF TGTGCCAGCAGCCAAGAGACTAGCGGGGGAAACATTCAGTACTTC
- - TRBJ2-3 TRBV5-1 CASSLGGSTDTQYF TGCGCCAGCAGCTTGGGAGGGAGCACAGATACGCAGTATTTT
- - TRBJ1-1 TRBV11-2 CASSPAYRAEAFF TGTGCCAGCAGCCCCGCCTACAGGGCTGAAGCTTTCTTT
- TRBD1 TRBJ1-1 TRBV9 CASSVNDRGTEAFF TGTGCCAGCAGCGTCAATGACAGGGGCACTGAAGCTTTCTTT
- TRBD1 TRBJ2-7 TRBV5-4 CASSSQTGGRPYEQYF TGTGCCAGCAGCTCCCAGACAGGGGGCCGCCCCTACGAGCAGTACTTC
- TRBD2 TRBJ2-3 TRBV7-2 CASSSLAGGVTQYF TGTGCCAGCAGCTCCCTAGCGGGAGGCGTTACGCAGTATTTT
- TRBD2 TRBJ2-7 TRBV28 CASSLYPGTSGNYEQYF TGTGCCAGCAGTTTATATCCCGGGACTAGCGGGAACTACGAGCAGTACTTC
few TRBD1 TRBJ2-7 TRBV9 CASSPGTAYGLPYEQYF TGTGCCAGCAGCCCAGGGACAGCTTACGGTTTACCCTACGAGCAGTACTTC
once TRBD2 TRBJ2-1 TRBV4-2 CASSPYYRAGGHNEQFF TGTGCCAGCAGCCCGTACTATCGCGCGGGAGGGCACAATGAGCAGTTCTTC